Below are 16 T cell receptor beta chains sequenced from a single sample in a study of cytomegalovirus exposure and HLA in healthy donors. Use of 60 Vbeta and 13 Jbeta primers characterized the PCR. TCRdb keeps only in-frame clones here, not all; method: immunoSEQ multiplex PCR. This sample has 110,000 or so clones; 60% to 80% occur once, and the top ten carry roughly 5.9%. Material: PBMCs. These receptors were obtained from a woman aged 25 to 45 in good health and CMV-seropositive.

The chain couples TRBV6-5 to TRBJ2-7, with 8 bases matching TRBD1. CDR1 MNHEY and CDR2 SVGAGI come from the germline V gene. The CDR3 runs 15 residues. Losses at the gene ends were 2 bases for V and 2 bases for J; bases not matched to a gene: 5. The CDR3 DNA reads as TGTGCCAGCAGTTACGGTGCAGGGGGCCCCTACGAGCAGTACTTC. Translated: CASSYGAGGPYEQYF.

This rearrangement joins TRBV13 to TRBJ2-1; D is uncertain. The CDR3 is 13 amino acids. Germline loops: CDR1 PRHDT, CDR2 FYEKMQ (reference sequence). V lost 6 bases to trimming and J lost 2 bases, with 8 bases between them. CDR3 nucleotide sequence: TGTGCCAGCAGTACGGAGACCTACAATGAGCAGTTCTTC. It specifies CASSTETYNEQFF.

This chain uses TRBV7-9 with TRBJ2-7; weak D call: TRBD1 (6 bases). Germline loops: CDR1 SEHNR, CDR2 FQNEAQ (reference sequence). Trimming took off 5 bases at V and 3 bases at J, with 11 bases between the two ends. The CDR3 has 13 amino acids. The CDR3, as DNA: TGTGCCAGCAGCCCAAGGGACATCTACGAGCAGTACTTC. It translates to CASSPRDIYEQYF. The whole variable domain, remainder taken from reference TRBV7-9 and TRBJ2-7, is DTGVSQNPRHKITKRGQNVTFRCDPISEHNRLYWYRQTLGQGPEFLTYFQNEAQLEKSRLLSDRFSAERPKGSFSTLEIQRTEQGDSAMYLCASSPRDIYEQYFGPGTRLTVT.

V gene TRBV21-1 combines with J gene TRBJ2-1; the DNA was not used to check the table's D call, TRBD2. TRBV21-1 is labeled a pseudogene. This CDR3 has 16 amino acids. This chain's CDR3 is CASSKVGESSYNEQFF. As DNA, the CDR3 is TGTGCCAGCAGCAAAGTAGGAGAAAGCTCCTACAATGAGCAGTTCTTC.

As concerns this clone: Other DNA variants within this sample encode the same CDR3. V and J are TRBV29-1 and TRBJ1-2; D possibly corresponds to TRBD1 (6 bases). Per germline, CDR1 SQVTM and CDR2 ANQGSEA. CDR3 length: 11 residues. The ends were cut back, 3 bases at V and 5 bases at J, with 7 bases in the middle. The CDR3 reads CSVDQGYGYTF. CDR3 in DNA: TGCAGCGTTGACCAGGGGTATGGCTACACCTTC.

The chain is built from TRBV18 and TRBJ2-7, with D possibly being TRBD2 (5 bases). This CDR3 contains 14 residues. CDR1 is KGHSH and CDR2 is LQKENI in the germline V gene. V was pared by 3 bases and J by 6 bases, with 15 bases between. As DNA, the CDR3 is TGTGCCAGCTCACCTAGCGCCCCCCTCGGCGAGCAGTACTTC. This translates into CASSPSAPLGEQYF.

This chain joins TRBV29-1 and TRBJ2-2, with a possible D match to TRBD1 (6 bases). The V end lost 4 bases, the J end lost 2 bases, and 11 bases lay between the germline ends. The CDR3 loop spans 14 amino acids. Germline V lookup: CDR1 SQVTM, CDR2 ANQGSEA. CDR3 region: CSVVGTPNTGELFF. The CDR3 region has the DNA TGCAGCGTTGTCGGGACACCAAACACCGGGGAGCTGTTTTTT.

The chain combines TRBV4-1 with TRBJ1-1; 8 positions match TRBD1. The ends lost 0 bases at V and 0 bases at J; junction bases unmatched: 6. The CDR3 has 17 amino acids. CDR1 is MGHRA and CDR2 is YSYEKL in the germline V gene. The CDR3 coding sequence is TGCGCCAGCAGCCAAGAGGGGGCGACAGGGGTGAACACTGAAGCTTTCTTT. Its translation is CASSQEGATGVNTEAFF.

The chain recombines TRBV18 with TRBJ1-2; tentative D call: TRBD1 (5 bases). This CDR3 comprises 15 residues. V lost 5 bases and J lost 8, with 21 bases in between. CDR1 KGHSH and CDR2 LQKENI come from the germline V gene. The CDR3 here is CASSTSGLPTEGYTF. The CDR3 nucleotides are TGTGCCAGCTCAACATCGGGACTGCCGACTGAGGGCTACACCTTC.

The rearrangement joins TRBV7-9 to TRBJ2-5, with 7 bases aligning to TRBD1. The CDR3 is made up of 15 amino acids. V shed 5 bases and J 2 bases; nucleotides not matched to a gene: 8. CDR1 and CDR2 (germline): SEHNR, FQNEAQ (reference sequence). The CDR3 coding sequence is TGTGCCAGCAGCCCCAGACAGGGCAGACAAGAGACCCAGTACTTC. Residues: CASSPRQGRQETQYF.

This chain joins TRBV6-5 and TRBJ2-7, with a possible D match to TRBD1 (6 bases). Germline CDR1 and CDR2: MNHEY and SVGAGI. This CDR3 spans 13 amino acids. V lost 6 bases and J 5 bases, leaving 14 bases between the germline ends. The CDR3 loop reads CASRVGGIDEQYF. CDR3 nucleotide sequence: TGTGCCAGCAGGGTAGGGGGAATTGACGAGCAGTACTTC.

The chain recombines TRBV7-8 with TRBJ2-1; no clear D gene. Germline lookup yields CDR1 SGHVS and CDR2 FQNEAQ. Between the trimmed V and J ends, which lost 5 bases and 5 bases, there was a span of 10 bases. The CDR3 runs 13 residues. The CDR3 loop is CASSITENNEQFF. As DNA, the CDR3 is TGTGCCAGCAGCATTACAGAAAACAATGAGCAGTTCTTC.

The chain uses TRBV19 and TRBJ2-1, with D maybe TRBD1 (6 bases). The CDR3 has 14 residues. CDR1 LNHDA and CDR2 SQIVND come from the germline V gene (reference sequence). V shed 6 bases and J shed 4 bases, with 13 bases lying between them. CDR3 coding DNA: TGTGCCAGTAGCCTTAGGACAGAGTACAATGAGCAGTTCTTC. Protein sequence: CASSLRTEYNEQFF. Supplemented by reference TRBV19 and TRBJ2-1, the full variable domain reads DGGITQSPKYLFRKEGQNVTLSCEQNLNHDAMYWYRQDPGQGLRLIYYSQIVNDFQKGDIAEGYSVSREKKESFPLTVTSAQKNPTAFYLCASSLRTEYNEQFFGPGTRLTVL.

The chain carries TRBV2 and TRBJ1-4; 9 positions agree with TRBD1. With V trimmed by 8 bases and J by 0 bases, 10 bases remained unmatched. Looked up from germline, CDR1 is SNHLY and CDR2 is FYNNEI. The CDR3 has 17 residues. CDR3 sequence: CASGGVDRGTTNEKLFF. CDR3 nucleotides: TGTGCCAGCGGGGGAGTCGACAGGGGGACAACTAATGAAAAACTGTTTTTT.

The rearrangement joins TRBV2 to TRBJ2-7; D is possibly TRBD1 (5 bases). Trimming cost V 6 bases and J 3 bases, with 9 bases left between them. The CDR3 has 12 amino acids. Germline CDR1 reads SNHLY; CDR2 reads FYNNEI. The CDR3 spells CASRADSYEQYF. The CDR3 DNA follows: TGTGCCAGCAGAGCCGACAGCTACGAGCAGTACTTC.

The chain couples TRBV1 to TRBJ1-5; no check of the table's D call, TRBD1, against the DNA was made. TRBV1 constitutes a pseudogene. The CDR3 is made up of 16 amino acids. CDR3 DNA: TGCACCAGCAGCCAAGATATCGAGACAGAAGATCAGCCCCAGCATTTT. The encoded protein is CTSSQDIETEDQPQHF.